The clone carrying this T cell receptor beta chain was picked up a small number of times. Its antigen is unidentified. This entry belongs to a study of blood T cells in healthy people across ages. Notes on the study in general: The study found more naive CD4+ cells and higher diversity in long-lived than aged donors. Age advanced and TCR beta diversity per million T cells fell, roughly linearly.

A second PCR, run for roughly 6 to 11 cycles, used a sample-barcoded 5' primer plus a J-beta primer mix. TCRdb passed the 5' RACE reads through MiXCR, listing each CDR3 protein once. The profile shows 800,000 to 950,000 distinct CDR3 sequences, about 36% of them singletons. Between the trimmed V and J ends, which lost 6 bases and 3 bases, there was a span of 10 bases. Germline V CDR1 and CDR2: ENHRY, SYGVKD. The CDR3 consists of 13 residues. Donors gave roughly 10 milliliters of peripheral blood apiece. The chain links TRBV10-3 to TRBJ2-3; D is ambiguous. Sequencing input: blood. This sequence was found in a man aged 18 to 29 in good health. The CDR3 loop is CAISASGTDTQYF. The CDR3 nucleotides are TGTGCCATCAGCGCATCAGGAACAGATACGCAGTATTTT.